A selection of T cell receptor beta chains follows, all from one sample in a study of CD8+ T cells in alopecia areata. Profiling relied on immunoSEQ multiplex PCR, and the TCRdb table lists in-frame clones only, not all of them. The data hold 150,000 or so clones, with less than 65% observed a single time. This sample comprised CD8+ T cells sorted from blood, obtained at week 0. These receptors were collected from a human donor with alopecia areata. Each CDR3 is given with its conserved first and last residue. Each record gives: J gene, D gene, V gene, clone size, CDR3 protein, CDR3 DNA. D genes are given only for firm matches. Only part of the rows carry a size: once, few, many, or a class if the clone is expanded.

J: TRBJ1-1; D: NA; V: TRBV5-6; size: few; CDR3: CASSLGTANTEAFF; DNA: TGTGCCAGCAGCTTGGGGACAGCTAACACTGAAGCTTTCTTT
J: TRBJ2-3; D: TRBD2; V: TRBV6-5; size: NA; CDR3: CASKERGADTQYF; DNA: TGTGCCAGCAAGGAGCGGGGGGCAGATACGCAGTATTTT
J: TRBJ1-2; D: NA; V: TRBV29-1; size: NA; CDR3: CSVAQGVGRDGYTF; DNA: TGCAGCGTTGCACAGGGCGTAGGCAGGGATGGCTACACCTTC
J: TRBJ1-1; D: TRBD1; V: TRBV7-9; size: NA; CDR3: CASRGQGDTEAFF; DNA: TGTGCCAGCAGAGGACAGGGGGACACTGAAGCTTTCTTT
J: TRBJ1-1; D: TRBD1; V: TRBV9; size: NA; CDR3: CASSVGDRGDTEAFF; DNA: TGTGCCAGCAGCGTAGGGGACAGGGGGGACACTGAAGCTTTCTTT
J: TRBJ2-7; D: NA; V: TRBV7-9; size: NA; CDR3: CASSLLRDEQYF; DNA: TGTGCCAGCAGCTTACTAAGGGACGAGCAGTACTTC
J: TRBJ2-7; D: TRBD1; V: TRBV27; size: NA; CDR3: CASSARDRGHYEQYF; DNA: TGTGCCAGCAGTGCCCGGGACAGGGGGCACTACGAGCAGTACTTC
J: TRBJ1-4; D: TRBD1; V: TRBV2; size: NA; CDR3: CASRPGDSNEKLFF; DNA: TGTGCCAGTAGACCCGGGGACAGTAATGAAAAACTGTTTTTT
J: TRBJ2-7; D: TRBD1; V: TRBV7-9; size: few; CDR3: CASSLRDSPYEQYF; DNA: TGTGCCAGCAGCTTAAGGGACAGCCCCTACGAGCAGTACTTC
J: TRBJ2-3; D: NA; V: TRBV10-2; size: NA; CDR3: CASKGAGSTDTQYF; DNA: TGCGCCAGCAAGGGGGCGGGGAGCACAGATACGCAGTATTTT
J: TRBJ1-2; D: TRBD1; V: TRBV29-1; size: NA; CDR3: CSAERRDRILANYGYTF; DNA: TGCAGCGCTGAACGCCGGGACAGAATTCTTGCGAACTATGGCTACACCTTC
J: TRBJ1-4; D: TRBD1; V: TRBV13; size: NA; CDR3: CASSAMGQGMRKLFF; DNA: TGTGCCAGCAGCGCAATGGGACAGGGGATGCGAAAACTGTTTTTT
J: TRBJ2-2; D: TRBD1; V: TRBV10-3; size: few; CDR3: CATQGQTNTGELFF; DNA: TGTGCCACCCAGGGACAGACCAACACCGGGGAGCTGTTTTTT
J: TRBJ2-7; D: NA; V: TRBV29-1; size: NA; CDR3: CSVLGLSSYEQYF; DNA: TGCAGCGTTTTAGGTCTGAGCTCCTACGAGCAGTACTTC
J: TRBJ2-2; D: NA; V: TRBV30; size: NA; CDR3: CAWRVTGELFF; DNA: TGTGCCTGGAGGGTCACCGGGGAGCTGTTTTTT
J: TRBJ1-1; D: NA; V: TRBV6-5; size: few; CDR3: CASSYAGSEAFF; DNA: TGTGCCAGCAGTTACGCGGGGAGTGAAGCTTTCTTT
J: TRBJ2-3; D: NA; V: TRBV6-5; size: NA; CDR3: CASSYSDSYTDTQYF; DNA: TGTGCCAGCAGTTACTCCGACTCCTACACAGATACGCAGTATTTT
J: TRBJ2-3; D: NA; V: TRBV29-1; size: NA; CDR3: CSVEGIGFSYTDTQYF; DNA: TGCAGCGTTGAAGGTATTGGATTCTCCTACACAGATACGCAGTATTTT
J: TRBJ2-5; D: NA; V: TRBV7-2; size: few; CDR3: CASSLALGIGETQYF; DNA: TGTGCCAGCAGCTTAGCGCTTGGGATCGGAGAGACCCAGTACTTC
J: TRBJ2-7; D: NA; V: TRBV4-1; size: NA; CDR3: CASSQRDLSYEQYF; DNA: TGCGCCAGCAGCCAAAGAGACCTCTCCTACGAGCAGTACTTC
J: TRBJ2-7; D: NA; V: TRBV11-2; size: NA; CDR3: CASSRLYEQYF; DNA: TGTGCCAGCAGCCGACTATACGAGCAGTACTTC
J: TRBJ2-7; D: TRBD2; V: TRBV27; size: few; CDR3: CASSPTSGATYEQYF; DNA: TGTGCCAGCAGTCCGACTAGCGGGGCTACCTACGAGCAGTACTTC
J: TRBJ2-1; D: NA; V: TRBV29-1; size: few; CDR3: CSVCLEGVYNEQFF; DNA: TGCAGCGTATGCCTGGAGGGCGTTTACAATGAGCAGTTCTTC
J: TRBJ1-1; D: NA; V: TRBV10-1; size: once; CDR3: CASSESDRPQDEAFF; DNA: TGCGCCAGCAGTGAGTCCGACAGGCCACAGGATGAAGCTTTCTTT
J: TRBJ1-4; D: NA; V: TRBV27; size: NA; CDR3: CASSFAGEKLFF; DNA: TGTGCCAGCAGTTTCGCCGGTGAAAAACTGTTTTTT
J: TRBJ2-7; D: NA; V: TRBV7-9; size: few; CDR3: CASSFGPSYEQYF; DNA: TGTGCCAGCAGCTTTGGGCCGTCCTACGAGCAGTACTTC
J: TRBJ2-2; D: NA; V: TRBV12-5; size: few; CDR3: CASGFVVPGELFF; DNA: TGTGCTAGTGGTTTTGTTGTCCCCGGGGAGCTGTTTTTT
J: TRBJ2-1; D: TRBD2; V: TRBV25-1; size: few; CDR3: CASMGGNEQFF; DNA: TGTGCCAGCATGGGAGGGAATGAGCAGTTCTTC
J: TRBJ2-3; D: TRBD1; V: TRBV5-4; size: few; CDR3: CASSYRGRTDTQYF; DNA: TGTGCCAGCAGCTACAGGGGGAGGACAGATACGCAGTATTTT
J: TRBJ2-7; D: NA; V: TRBV29-1; size: NA; CDR3: CSVLGGGLSYEQYF; DNA: TGCAGCGTTCTAGGAGGGGGTCTTTCCTACGAGCAGTACTTC
J: TRBJ2-7; D: TRBD1; V: TRBV6-5; size: few; CDR3: CASKDLRGPHEQYF; DNA: TGTGCCAGCAAGGATCTCAGGGGGCCCCACGAGCAGTACTTC
J: TRBJ1-2; D: TRBD1; V: TRBV10-3; size: NA; CDR3: CAISEPDRDLGYTF; DNA: TGTGCCATCAGTGAGCCGGACAGGGATTTGGGCTACACCTTC
J: TRBJ2-7; D: NA; V: TRBV29-1; size: NA; CDR3: CSVFLETYEQYF; DNA: TGCAGCGTTTTTTTGGAAACCTACGAGCAGTACTTC
J: TRBJ2-3; D: NA; V: TRBV13; size: NA; CDR3: CASSGRRGSSTDTQYF; DNA: TGTGCCAGCAGTGGACGCCGGGGGTCAAGCACAGATACGCAGTATTTT
J: TRBJ2-7; D: NA; V: TRBV30; size: once; CDR3: CAWSTASYEQYF; DNA: TGTGCCTGGAGTACAGCCTCCTACGAGCAGTACTTC
J: TRBJ1-2; D: NA; V: TRBV2; size: NA; CDR3: CASVGMDYGYTF; DNA: TGTGCCAGCGTGGGGATGGACTATGGCTACACCTTC
J: TRBJ2-3; D: TRBD2; V: TRBV29-1; size: few; CDR3: CSAARLADSTDTQYF; DNA: TGCAGCGCTGCTAGACTAGCGGACAGCACAGATACGCAGTATTTT
J: TRBJ2-6; D: NA; V: TRBV19; size: NA; CDR3: CASSSGSGANVLTF; DNA: TGTGCCAGTAGTTCGGGGTCTGGGGCCAACGTCCTGACTTTC
J: TRBJ2-7; D: TRBD1; V: TRBV29-1; size: NA; CDR3: CSVEVPYTGTVLSYEQYF; DNA: TGCAGCGTTGAAGTACCCTATACCGGGACAGTCCTCTCCTACGAGCAGTACTTC
J: TRBJ1-5; D: NA; V: TRBV9; size: NA; CDR3: CASSPGNQPQHF; DNA: TGTGCCAGCAGCCCAGGAAATCAGCCCCAGCATTTT
J: TRBJ2-3; D: TRBD2; V: TRBV29-1; size: few; CDR3: CSVLLAGGLVDTQYF; DNA: TGCAGCGTGTTACTAGCGGGGGGGCTGGTGGATACGCAGTATTTT
J: TRBJ1-1; D: NA; V: TRBV14; size: NA; CDR3: CASSQGQVLEAFF; DNA: TGTGCCAGCAGCCAAGGTCAGGTGCTTGAAGCTTTCTTT
J: TRBJ2-3; D: NA; V: TRBV15; size: NA; CDR3: CATSSRTVLTTGTDTQYF; DNA: TGTGCCACCAGCAGCCGGACAGTTCTAACGACGGGCACAGATACGCAGTATTTT
J: TRBJ1-2; D: TRBD1; V: TRBV4-3; size: NA; CDR3: CASSQGTGPNYGYTF; DNA: TGCGCCAGCAGCCAGGGGACAGGTCCCAACTATGGCTACACCTTC
J: TRBJ2-2; D: NA; V: TRBV29-1; size: NA; CDR3: CSVEDASNTGELFF; DNA: TGCAGCGTTGAAGACGCCTCGAACACCGGGGAGCTGTTTTTT
J: TRBJ2-7; D: NA; V: TRBV7-9; size: NA; CDR3: CASSLGGLSSYEQYF; DNA: TGTGCCAGCAGCTTAGGAGGTCTGAGCTCCTACGAGCAGTACTTC
J: TRBJ2-3; D: NA; V: TRBV29-1; size: NA; CDR3: CSVELEDTQYF; DNA: TGCAGCGTCGAGTTGGAGGATACGCAGTATTTT
J: TRBJ2-2; D: NA; V: TRBV11-2; size: NA; CDR3: CASSSSVMNTGELFF; DNA: TGTGCCAGCAGCTCATCTGTTATGAACACCGGGGAGCTGTTTTTT
J: TRBJ2-7; D: NA; V: TRBV7-2; size: NA; CDR3: CASSLSSAPSYEQYF; DNA: TGTGCCAGCAGCTTATCTTCCGCGCCTTCCTACGAGCAGTACTTC
J: TRBJ2-2; D: TRBD1; V: TRBV9; size: NA; CDR3: CASSATGAANTGELFF; DNA: TGTGCCAGCAGCGCCACAGGGGCCGCGAACACCGGGGAGCTGTTTTTT
J: TRBJ2-1; D: NA; V: TRBV30; size: few; CDR3: CACDELRSYNEQFF; DNA: TGTGCCTGCGACGAACTTCGATCCTACAATGAGCAGTTCTTC
J: TRBJ2-7; D: TRBD2; V: TRBV4-1; size: many; CDR3: CASSQDQRGVYEQYF; DNA: TGCGCCAGCAGCCAAGATCAGCGGGGTGTCTACGAGCAGTACTTC
J: TRBJ1-1; D: NA; V: TRBV5-1; size: NA; CDR3: CASSSATEAFF; DNA: TGCGCCAGCAGCTCAGCGACTGAAGCTTTCTTT
J: TRBJ1-5; D: NA; V: TRBV1; size: NA; CDR3: CTSSQDHRGHSNQPQHF; DNA: TGCACCAGCAGCCAAGATCACAGGGGACATAGCAATCAGCCCCAGCATTTT
J: TRBJ2-6; D: NA; V: TRBV30; size: NA; CDR3: CAWTSWNSGANVLTF; DNA: TGTGCCTGGACTTCGTGGAACTCTGGGGCCAACGTCCTGACTTTC